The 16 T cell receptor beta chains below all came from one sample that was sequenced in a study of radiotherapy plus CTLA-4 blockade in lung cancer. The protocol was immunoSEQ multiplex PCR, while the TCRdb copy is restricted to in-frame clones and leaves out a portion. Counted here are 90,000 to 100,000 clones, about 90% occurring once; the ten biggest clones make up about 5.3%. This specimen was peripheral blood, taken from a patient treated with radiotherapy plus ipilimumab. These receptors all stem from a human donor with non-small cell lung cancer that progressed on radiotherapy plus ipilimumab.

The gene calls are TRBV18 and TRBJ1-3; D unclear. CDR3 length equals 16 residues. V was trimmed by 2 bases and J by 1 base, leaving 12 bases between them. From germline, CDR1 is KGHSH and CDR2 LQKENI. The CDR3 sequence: CASSPGLIGSGNTIYF. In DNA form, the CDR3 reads TGTGCCAGCTCACCAGGGCTTATCGGGTCTGGAAACACCATATATTTT.

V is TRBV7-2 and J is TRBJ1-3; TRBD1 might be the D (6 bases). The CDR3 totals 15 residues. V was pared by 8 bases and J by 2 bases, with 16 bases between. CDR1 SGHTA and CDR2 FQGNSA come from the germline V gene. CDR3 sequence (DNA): TGTGCCAGCCACAGGGATTTCATCGCTGGAAACACCATATATTTT. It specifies CASHRDFIAGNTIYF.

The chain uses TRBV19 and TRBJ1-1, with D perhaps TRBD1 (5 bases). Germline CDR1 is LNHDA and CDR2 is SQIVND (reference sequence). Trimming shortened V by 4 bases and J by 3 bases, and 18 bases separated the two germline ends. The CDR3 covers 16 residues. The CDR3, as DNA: TGTGCCAGTAGTAGGGGTTCGGGCAGGGCGGACACTGAAGCTTTCTTT. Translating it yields CASSRGSGRADTEAFF.

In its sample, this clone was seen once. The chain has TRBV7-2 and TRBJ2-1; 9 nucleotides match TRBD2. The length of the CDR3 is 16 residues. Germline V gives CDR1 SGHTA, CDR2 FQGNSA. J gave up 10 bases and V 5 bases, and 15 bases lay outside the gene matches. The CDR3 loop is CASSTKKGGRAREQFF. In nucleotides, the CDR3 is TGTGCCAGCAGCACTAAGAAAGGCGGGAGGGCTCGGGAGCAGTTCTTC.

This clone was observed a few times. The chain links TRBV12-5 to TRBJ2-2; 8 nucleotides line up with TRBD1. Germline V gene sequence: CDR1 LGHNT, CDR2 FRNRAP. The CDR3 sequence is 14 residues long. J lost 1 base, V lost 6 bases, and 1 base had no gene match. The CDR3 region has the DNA TGTGCTAGTGGGGGGACAGGGAACACCGGGGAGCTGTTTTTT. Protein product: CASGGTGNTGELFF.

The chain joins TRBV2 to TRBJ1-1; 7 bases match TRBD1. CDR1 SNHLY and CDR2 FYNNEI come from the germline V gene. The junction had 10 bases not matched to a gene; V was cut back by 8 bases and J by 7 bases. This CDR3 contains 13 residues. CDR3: CASQSSGQVEAFF. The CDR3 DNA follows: TGTGCCAGCCAAAGCTCCGGACAGGTTGAAGCTTTCTTT.

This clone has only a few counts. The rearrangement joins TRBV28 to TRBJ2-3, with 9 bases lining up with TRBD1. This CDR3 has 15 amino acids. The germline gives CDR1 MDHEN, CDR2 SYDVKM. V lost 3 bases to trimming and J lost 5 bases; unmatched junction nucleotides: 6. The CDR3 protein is CASSFPDRGGDTQYF. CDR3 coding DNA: TGTGCCAGCAGTTTCCCCGACAGGGGGGGAGATACGCAGTATTTT.

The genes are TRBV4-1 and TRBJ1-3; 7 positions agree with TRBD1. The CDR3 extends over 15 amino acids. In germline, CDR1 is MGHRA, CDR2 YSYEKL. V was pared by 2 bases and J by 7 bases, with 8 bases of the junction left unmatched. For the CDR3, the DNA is TGCGCCAGCAGCCAAACCGAGGGGGCGCCTAACACCATATATTTT. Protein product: CASSQTEGAPNTIYF.

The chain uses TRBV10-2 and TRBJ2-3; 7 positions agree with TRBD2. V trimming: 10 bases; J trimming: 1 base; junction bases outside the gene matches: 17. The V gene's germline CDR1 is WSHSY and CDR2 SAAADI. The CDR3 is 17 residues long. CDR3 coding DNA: TGCGCCACCACAAGATCCGCGCTAGCGGTGCGCACAGATACGCAGTATTTT. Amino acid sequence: CATTRSALAVRTDTQYF.

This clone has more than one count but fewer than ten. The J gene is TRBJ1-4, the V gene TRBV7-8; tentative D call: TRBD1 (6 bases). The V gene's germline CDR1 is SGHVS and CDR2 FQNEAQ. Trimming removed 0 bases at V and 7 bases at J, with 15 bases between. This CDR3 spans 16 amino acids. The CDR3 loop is CASSLAAGTNPEKLFF. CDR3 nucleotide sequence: TGTGCCAGCAGCTTAGCGGCAGGGACAAACCCTGAAAAACTGTTTTTT.

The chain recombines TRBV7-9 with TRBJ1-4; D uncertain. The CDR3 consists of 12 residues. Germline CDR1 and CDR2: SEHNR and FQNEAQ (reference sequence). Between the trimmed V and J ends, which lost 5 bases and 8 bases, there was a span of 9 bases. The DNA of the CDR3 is TGTGCCAGCAGCCCCACTCAGGAAAAACTGTTTTTT. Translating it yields CASSPTQEKLFF.

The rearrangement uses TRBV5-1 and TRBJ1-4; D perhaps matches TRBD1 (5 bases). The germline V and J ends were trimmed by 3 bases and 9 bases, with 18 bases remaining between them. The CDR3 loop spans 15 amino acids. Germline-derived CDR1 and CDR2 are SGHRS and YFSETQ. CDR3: CASSWSGEAVQKLFF. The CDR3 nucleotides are TGCGCCAGCAGCTGGTCGGGGGAAGCCGTACAAAAACTGTTTTTT.

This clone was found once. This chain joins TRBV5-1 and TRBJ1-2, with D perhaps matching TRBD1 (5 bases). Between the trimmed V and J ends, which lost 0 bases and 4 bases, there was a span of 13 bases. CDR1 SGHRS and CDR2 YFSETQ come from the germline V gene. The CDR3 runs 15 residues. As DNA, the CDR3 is TGCGCCAGCAGCTTGGCCGCTGGGGGTCCCTATGGCTACACCTTC. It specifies CASSLAAGGPYGYTF.

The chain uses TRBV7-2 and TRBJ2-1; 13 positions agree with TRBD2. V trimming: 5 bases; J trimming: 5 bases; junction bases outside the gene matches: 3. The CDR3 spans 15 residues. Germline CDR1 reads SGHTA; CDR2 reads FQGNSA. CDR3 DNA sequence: TGTGCCAGCAGCGGGACTAGCGGGATGCACAATGAGCAGTTCTTC. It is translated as CASSGTSGMHNEQFF.

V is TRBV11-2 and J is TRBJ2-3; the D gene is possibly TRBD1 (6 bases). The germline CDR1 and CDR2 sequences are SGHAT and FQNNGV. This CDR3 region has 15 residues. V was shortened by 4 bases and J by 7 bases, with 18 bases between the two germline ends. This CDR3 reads CASSSLRDTANTQYF. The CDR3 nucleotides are TGTGCCAGCAGCTCTCTCCGGGACACCGCCAATACGCAGTATTTT.

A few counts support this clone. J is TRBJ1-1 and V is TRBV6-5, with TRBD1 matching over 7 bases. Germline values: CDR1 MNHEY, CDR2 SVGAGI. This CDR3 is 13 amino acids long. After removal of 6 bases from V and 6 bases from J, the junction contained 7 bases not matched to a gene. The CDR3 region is CASRNRGWAEAFF. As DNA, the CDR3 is TGTGCCAGCAGGAACAGGGGATGGGCTGAAGCTTTCTTT.